This entry lists 10 T cell receptor beta chains sequenced from one sample in a study of OX40 agonist ivuxolimab in advanced cancers. Produced via immunoSEQ multiplex PCR; TCRdb's table is partial and in-frame only. Of just over 95,000 clones listed, around 87% are singletons. Source: CD4+ or CD8+ T cells sorted from blood, taken in a trial of the OX40 agonist ivuxolimab. These receptors were obtained from an adult with an advanced solid tumor such as melanoma, head and neck, liver or kidney cancer.

The V and J genes are TRBV2 and TRBJ2-1; D tentatively reads TRBD1 or TRBD2 (5 bases each). The CDR3 contains 14 residues. Germline-derived CDR1 and CDR2 are SNHLY and FYNNEI. Trimming cost V 3 bases and J 3 bases, with 9 bases left between them. The CDR3 reads CASSEWGFYNEQFF. The CDR3 DNA sequence: TGTGCCAGCAGTGAGTGGGGGTTCTACAATGAGCAGTTCTTC.

The chain joins TRBV9 to TRBJ2-1; maybe TRBD1 (6 bases). Trimming pared 0 bases from V and 7 bases from J, leaving 17 bases between. The length of the CDR3 is 16 residues. Looked up from germline, CDR1 is SGDLS and CDR2 is YYNGEE. In DNA form, the CDR3 reads TGTGCCAGCAGCGTAGCTATAGGCAGGGGCTCGAATGAGCAGTTCTTC. It encodes CASSVAIGRGSNEQFF.

The chain links TRBV27 to TRBJ2-1; 7 bases agree with TRBD2. Germline lookup yields CDR1 MNHEY and CDR2 SMNVEV (reference sequence). This CDR3 has 19 amino acids. Losses at the gene ends were 0 bases for V and 6 bases for J; bases not matched to a gene: 17. CDR3: CASSLSMVTSGTTLNEQFF. The CDR3 DNA is TGTGCCAGCAGTTTATCGATGGTCACGTCAGGGACTACTCTCAATGAGCAGTTCTTC.

The CDR3 DNA is TGTGCCAGCAGCCAAGGGGACAGAGAGAACACTGAAGCTTTCTTT. This sequence encodes CASSQGDRENTEAFF. The V and J genes are TRBV4-2 and TRBJ1-1; 7 nucleotides match TRBD1. The CDR3 loop spans 15 amino acids. V trimming: 1 base; J trimming: 1 base; junction bases outside the gene matches: 3. Germline V gene sequence: CDR1 LGHNA, CDR2 YNFKEQ.

This rearrangement joins TRBV5-1 to TRBJ2-5; D is perhaps TRBD1 (7 bases). Trimming left V 0 bases short and J 3 bases short, with 18 bases between. This CDR3 is 17 amino acids long. Looked up from germline, CDR1 is SGHRS and CDR2 is YFSETQ. CDR3 loop: CASSLVQGGSLEETQYF. The CDR3 region has the DNA TGCGCCAGCAGCTTGGTGCAGGGGGGATCCCTCGAAGAGACCCAGTACTTC.

The V and J genes are TRBV5-6 and TRBJ1-1; D is uncertain. This CDR3 is built from 13 residues. V gave up 3 bases and J gave up 1 base, with 7 bases separating them. CDR1 SGHDT and CDR2 YYEEEE come from the germline V gene. This CDR3 reads CASSSGRNTEAFF. Written as DNA, the CDR3 is TGTGCCAGCAGCTCCGGACGGAACACTGAAGCTTTCTTT.

The chain is built from TRBV5-1 and TRBJ1-4; 10 bases map to TRBD1. Per the germline V gene, CDR1 is SGHRS and CDR2 is YFSETQ. The CDR3 is made up of 16 amino acids. The V and J ends lost 0 bases and 8 bases, in that order; junction bases with no gene match: 7. CDR3 DNA sequence: TGCGCCAGCAGCTTGGGGGACAGGGGAAATGACGAAAAACTGTTTTTT. It yields the protein CASSLGDRGNDEKLFF.

V and J are TRBV7-9 and TRBJ2-7; TRBD1 agrees at 8 bases. Germline assignment: CDR1 SEHNR and CDR2 FQNEAQ (reference sequence). This CDR3 region has 13 residues. J gave up 0 bases and V 8 bases, and 3 bases lay outside the gene matches. The CDR3 loop is CASGTGVSYEQYF. The CDR3 nucleotides read TGTGCCAGCGGGACAGGCGTCTCCTACGAGCAGTACTTC.

The chain combines TRBV6-5 with TRBJ2-7, with D possibly being TRBD2 (6 bases). Germline lookup yields CDR1 MNHEY and CDR2 SVGAGI. The CDR3 length is 12 residues. Trimming left V 7 bases short and J 7 bases short, with 14 bases between. The CDR3 reads CASTEGFGEQYF. The CDR3 DNA sequence: TGTGCCAGCACGGAGGGGTTTGGGGAGCAGTACTTC.

This chain uses TRBV28 with TRBJ1-5; D not resolved. CDR1 is MDHEN and CDR2 is SYDVKM in the germline V gene. The germline V and J ends were trimmed by 8 bases and 0 bases, with 14 bases remaining between them. CDR3 length equals 15 residues. This CDR3 is CASGSTAYSNQPQHF. CDR3 nucleotides: TGTGCCAGCGGTTCTACAGCGTATAGCAATCAGCCCCAGCATTTT.